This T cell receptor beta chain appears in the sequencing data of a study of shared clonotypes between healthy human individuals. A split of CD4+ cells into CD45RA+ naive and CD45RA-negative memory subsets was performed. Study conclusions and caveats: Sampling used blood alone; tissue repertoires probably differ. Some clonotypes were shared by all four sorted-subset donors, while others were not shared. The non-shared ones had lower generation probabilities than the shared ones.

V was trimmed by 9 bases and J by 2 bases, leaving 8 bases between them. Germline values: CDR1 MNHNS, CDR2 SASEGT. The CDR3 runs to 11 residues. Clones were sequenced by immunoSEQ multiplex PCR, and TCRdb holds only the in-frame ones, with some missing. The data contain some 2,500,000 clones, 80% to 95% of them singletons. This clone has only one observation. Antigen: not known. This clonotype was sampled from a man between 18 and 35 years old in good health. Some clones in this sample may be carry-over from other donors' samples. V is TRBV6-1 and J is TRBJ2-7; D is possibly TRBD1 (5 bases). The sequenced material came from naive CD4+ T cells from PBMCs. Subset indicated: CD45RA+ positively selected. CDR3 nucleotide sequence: TGTGCCAGTGACAGCACCTACGAGCAGTACTTC. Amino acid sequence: CASDSTYEQYF.